A single sample is the source of the 29 T cell receptor beta chains below, sequenced in a study of blood T cell repertoires in COVID-19. Assay: immunoSEQ multiplex PCR; the TCRdb copy retains only in-frame clones and omits some. The sample lists just over 60,000 clones, around four fifths occurring once. The sequencing input was peripheral blood. These receptor sequences come from a woman over 75 with active or convalescent COVID-19.

This clone was counted a single time. The DNA of the CDR3 is TGTGCAAGTCGCTTAGCGGACAGGGGGCCTGGTGAGGTTTATGGCTACACCTTC. This translates into CASRLADRGPGEVYGYTF. The J gene is TRBJ1-2, the V gene TRBV12-2; TRBD1 is taken as the D call from the table, unchecked against the DNA. TRBV12-2 is assigned pseudogene status. The CDR3 consists of 18 residues.

This clone has only a few counts. The rearrangement uses TRBV18 and TRBJ1-1, with D tentatively TRBD1 (5 bases). Trimming shortened V by 3 bases and J by 5 bases, and 19 bases separated the two germline ends. The CDR3 is 16 amino acids. Per the germline V gene, CDR1 is KGHSH and CDR2 is LQKENI. CDR3 region: CASSPRDLPAGTEAFF. The CDR3, as DNA: TGTGCCAGCTCACCGCGGGACCTACCCGCGGGGACTGAAGCTTTCTTT.

The chain combines TRBV15 with TRBJ1-2; D ambiguous. V was cut by 1 base and J by 8 bases, with 8 bases left in between. The CDR3 loop spans 12 amino acids. Germline V gene sequence: CDR1 LNHNV, CDR2 YYDKDF (reference sequence). CDR3 loop: CATSRGGMGYTF. The DNA of the CDR3 is TGTGCCACCAGCAGAGGAGGGATGGGCTACACCTTC. The full variable domain, its missing parts supplied by reference TRBV15 and TRBJ1-2, is DAMVIQNPRYQVTQFGKPVTLSCSQTLNHNVMYWYQQKSSQAPKLLFHYYDKDFNNEADTPDNFQSRRPNTSFCFLDIRSPGLGDTAMYLCATSRGGMGYTFGSGTRLTVV.

The chain has TRBV5-1 and TRBJ1-2; D possibly corresponds to TRBD1 (5 bases). The CDR3 is 14 amino acids. The germline V gene has CDR1 SGHRS and CDR2 YFSETQ. Trimming left V 4 bases short and J 0 bases short, with 10 bases between. Here the CDR3 reads CASSPRGTNYGYTF. In nucleotides, the CDR3 is TGCGCCAGCAGCCCCCGGGGGACTAACTATGGCTACACCTTC.

This clone was seen only a few times. The rearrangement joins TRBV6-5 to TRBJ1-1; possible D gene TRBD1, 6 bases. V was pared by 8 bases and J by 0 bases, with 10 bases between. Germline lookup yields CDR1 MNHEY and CDR2 SVGAGI. The CDR3 covers 13 residues. This CDR3 is CASPRGMNTEAFF. The CDR3 DNA follows: TGTGCCAGCCCCAGGGGAATGAACACTGAAGCTTTCTTT.

The DNA of the CDR3 is TGTGCCAGCAGCACCGGACAGGGAAGCTCTGGAAACACCATATATTTT. It translates to CASSTGQGSSGNTIYF. The V and J genes are TRBV7-2 and TRBJ1-3, with TRBD1 identical over 8 bases. CDR1 is SGHTA and CDR2 is FQGNSA in the germline V gene. V lost 5 bases to trimming and J lost 0 bases; unmatched junction nucleotides: 6. CDR3 length: 16 amino acids.

The chain combines TRBV5-1 with TRBJ1-4; 9 bases map to TRBD1. The length of the CDR3 is 15 residues. The ends lost 4 bases at V and 8 bases at J; junction bases unmatched: 9. Germline loops: CDR1 SGHRS, CDR2 YFSETQ. The CDR3 sequence is CASSEPGQGGEKLFF. Here the CDR3 DNA reads TGCGCCAGCAGCGAGCCGGGACAGGGAGGCGAAAAACTGTTTTTT. The full variable domain, completed using reference TRBV5-1 and TRBJ1-4, is KAGVTQTPRYLIKTRGQQVTLSCSPISGHRSVSWYQQTPGQGLQFLFEYFSETQRNKGNFPGRFSGRQFSNSRSEMNVSTLELGDSALYLCASSEPGQGGEKLFFGSGTQLSVL.

This clone was picked up a small number of times. V usage is TRBV5-8 and J usage is TRBJ1-4; tentative D call: TRBD1 (5 bases). V was cut by 4 bases and J by 16 bases, with 20 bases left in between. Germline CDR1 reads SGHTS; CDR2 reads YDEGEE. CDR3 length: 13 residues. Here the CDR3 reads CASSLSARQSEFF. The CDR3 region has the DNA TGTGCCAGCAGCCTTAGTGCCAGACAGTCCGAGTTTTTT.

This sequence joins TRBV4-2 and TRBJ1-4; tentatively, D is TRBD1 (5 bases). Deletions cut 0 bases from V and 10 bases from J, with 18 bases between. The CDR3 runs 16 residues. Germline V gives CDR1 LGHNA, CDR2 YNFKEQ. CDR3 in DNA: TGTGCCAGCAGCCAAGATAGTTCCCAGGGATTTGGAAAACTGTTTTTT. Protein sequence: CASSQDSSQGFGKLFF.

The chain couples TRBV3-1 (or the pseudogene TRBV3-2) to TRBJ2-5, with TRBD1 identical over 8 bases. Germline V gene sequence: CDR1 LGHDT, CDR2 YNNKEL (reference sequence). J gave up 5 bases and V 5 bases, and 10 bases lay outside the gene matches. This CDR3 has 15 amino acids. The CDR3 here is CASSFWTGTGETQYF. The CDR3, as DNA: TGTGCCAGCAGCTTCTGGACAGGGACGGGGGAGACCCAGTACTTC.

The chain employs TRBV6-5 and TRBJ1-2; D is unclear. Germline CDR1 and CDR2: MNHEY and SVGAGI. Trimming shortened V by 6 bases and J by 5 bases, and 19 bases separated the two germline ends. This CDR3 is 15 amino acids long. CDR3 in DNA: TGTGCCAGCAGCCTCACCCCCGGTAGAGGGTATGGCTACACCTTC. As protein: CASSLTPGRGYGYTF.

The chain joins TRBV25-1 to TRBJ1-3, with TRBD1 as a possible D gene (6 bases). Deletions cut 3 bases from V and 8 bases from J, with 11 bases between. This CDR3 is built from 13 residues. The germline gives CDR1 MGHDK, CDR2 SYGVNS. CDR3 in amino acids: CASSDQQGDTIYF. The CDR3 DNA reads TGTGCCAGCAGTGATCAACAGGGAGACACCATATATTTT.

The V gene is TRBV27, the J gene TRBJ2-1; D possibly corresponds to TRBD2 (5 bases). From germline, CDR1 is MNHEY and CDR2 SMNVEV (reference sequence). CDR3 length: 15 amino acids. The V end was cut by 5 bases, the J end by 4 bases, with 15 bases between. The CDR3 region is CASSPAAATYNEQFF. CDR3 DNA sequence: TGTGCCAGCAGTCCAGCGGCCGCCACGTACAATGAGCAGTTCTTC.

The rearrangement links TRBV5-5 to TRBJ2-7; 9 bases map to TRBD1. CDR3 length: 14 amino acids. J was trimmed by 1 base and V by 4 bases; bases with no gene match: 3. Germline V CDR1 and CDR2: SGHKS, YYEKEE (reference sequence). CDR3 in DNA: TGTGCCAGCAGCCAACAGGGGGCTTCCTACGAGCAGTACTTC. This translates into CASSQQGASYEQYF.

CDR3 DNA: TGTGCCAGCAGCTTGGTTACAGGGGCTGGAAACACCATATATTTT. It translates to CASSLVTGAGNTIYF. V and J are TRBV7-2 and TRBJ1-3; 7 bases fit TRBD1. The CDR3 length is 15 residues. V was pared by 3 bases and J by 2 bases, with 4 bases of the junction left unmatched. Germline CDR1 reads SGHTA; CDR2 reads FQGNSA.

V gene TRBV5-5 combines with J gene TRBJ2-7; TRBD1 is a possible D gene (5 bases). V gave up 4 bases and J gave up 2 bases, with 13 bases separating them. The CDR3 runs to 14 residues. Germline loops: CDR1 SGHKS, CDR2 YYEKEE (reference sequence). The CDR3 is CASSPEIGAYEQYF. DNA of the CDR3: TGTGCCAGCAGCCCCGAAATAGGGGCCTACGAGCAGTACTTC.

The chain couples TRBV6-1 to TRBJ1-5; 9 nucleotides line up with TRBD1. The CDR3 has 17 residues. J gave up 2 bases and V 4 bases, and 9 bases lay outside the gene matches. The germline V gene encodes CDR1 MNHNS and CDR2 SASEGT. As DNA, the CDR3 is TGTGCCAGCAGTGCACTGACAGGGGGAACTGGCAATCAGCCCCAGCATTTT. It specifies CASSALTGGTGNQPQHF.

V and J are TRBV2 and TRBJ1-3; D is uncertain. The CDR3 totals 15 residues. Deletions cut 2 bases from V and 0 bases from J, with 8 bases between. CDR1 and CDR2 (germline): SNHLY, FYNNEI. Written as DNA, the CDR3 is TGTGCCAGCAGTGAAAATACAAACTCTGGAAACACCATATATTTT. Amino acid sequence: CASSENTNSGNTIYF.

V and J are TRBV28 and TRBJ1-4; D perhaps matches TRBD1 (5 bases). Deletions cut 7 bases from V and 2 bases from J, with 11 bases between. CDR1 and CDR2 (germline): MDHEN, SYDVKM. This CDR3 contains 14 residues. Here the CDR3 DNA reads TGTGCCAGCACCACGGGGGGTACTAATGAAAAACTGTTTTTT. This gives the protein CASTTGGTNEKLFF.

The chain carries TRBV6-5 and TRBJ1-2; no firm D call. The CDR3 contains 13 residues. Per germline, CDR1 MNHEY and CDR2 SVGAGI. Trimming took 4 bases from V and 0 from J, leaving 6 bases between them. The CDR3 DNA follows: TGTGCCAGCAGTTGGGCCCCTAACTATGGCTACACCTTC. This codes for CASSWAPNYGYTF.

The sample holds one count of this clone. The gene calls are TRBV2 and TRBJ1-5; 9 bases fit TRBD1. V lost 4 bases, J lost 6 bases, and 4 bases stayed unmatched. This CDR3 is 14 amino acids long. The V gene's germline CDR1 is SNHLY and CDR2 FYNNEI. The CDR3 protein is CASSGQGEIQPQHF. CDR3 coding DNA: TGTGCCAGCAGTGGACAGGGGGAAATTCAGCCCCAGCATTTT. Full variable domain (remainder filled in from reference TRBV2 and TRBJ1-5): EPEVTQTPSHQVTQMGQEVILRCVPISNHLYFYWYRQILGQKVEFLVSFYNNEISEKSEIFDDQFSVERPDGSNFTLKIRSTKLEDSAMYFCASSGQGEIQPQHFGDGTRLSIL.

V usage is TRBV5-6 and J usage is TRBJ2-7, with 12 bases identical to TRBD1. This CDR3 comprises 15 residues. Germline CDR1 is SGHDT and CDR2 is YYEEEE. Unmatched junction bases numbered 7, after V lost 4 bases and J lost 5 bases. CDR3 in amino acids: CASSRWDRGHHEQYF. Written as DNA, the CDR3 is TGTGCCAGCAGCAGATGGGACAGGGGGCACCACGAGCAGTACTTC.

The chain is built from TRBV15 and TRBJ2-7; D might be TRBD2 (7 bases). CDR3 length: 18 amino acids. CDR1 and CDR2 (germline): LNHNV, YYDKDF (reference sequence). Deletions cut 4 bases from V and 8 bases from J, with 30 bases between. CDR3 coding DNA: TGTGCCACCAGCAATCAAGGGGGGGGCTCTCTGAAAACCACGAAGCAGTACTTC. Protein sequence: CATSNQGGGSLKTTKQYF.

The rearrangement links TRBV5-8 to TRBJ2-3; 7 bases agree with TRBD2. The germline gives CDR1 SGHTS, CDR2 YDEGEE. The junction had 3 bases not matched to a gene; V was cut back by 5 bases and J by 0 bases. The CDR3 spans 14 residues. CDR3 nucleotides: TGTGCCAGCAGTCAGACTAGCAGCACAGATACGCAGTATTTT. It specifies CASSQTSSTDTQYF.

The V gene is TRBV19, the J gene TRBJ2-7, with 7 bases lining up with TRBD1. The germline V gene encodes CDR1 LNHDA and CDR2 SQIVND (reference sequence). The length of the CDR3 is 15 residues. J gave up 0 bases and V 10 bases, and 12 bases lay outside the gene matches. The CDR3 region is CATNARAGGSYEQYF. The DNA of the CDR3 is TGTGCCACCAACGCTAGGGCAGGGGGCTCCTACGAGCAGTACTTC. The full variable domain, in which reference TRBV19 and TRBJ2-7 provide the parts outside the CDR3, is DGGITQSPKYLFRKEGQNVTLSCEQNLNHDAMYWYRQDPGQGLRLIYYSQIVNDFQKGDIAEGYSVSREKKESFPLTVTSAQKNPTAFYLCATNARAGGSYEQYFGPGTRLTVT.

The chain combines TRBV29-1 with TRBJ1-4; D gene ambiguous. The CDR3 has 12 residues. The germline gives CDR1 SQVTM, CDR2 ANQGSEA. The V end was cut by 6 bases, the J end by 7 bases, with 12 bases between. The DNA of the CDR3 is TGCAGCGTGCTCCGGGGTTCTGAAAAACTGTTTTTT. Residues: CSVLRGSEKLFF.

The chain combines TRBV2 with TRBJ2-1; D not resolved. CDR1 and CDR2 (germline): SNHLY, FYNNEI. V shed 5 bases and J shed 4 bases, with 12 bases lying between them. The CDR3 consists of 14 residues. CDR3 nucleotides: TGTGCCAGCAGTCGAACTACCAGTTACAATGAGCAGTTCTTC. Protein sequence: CASSRTTSYNEQFF.

The chain uses TRBV2 and TRBJ1-4, with 10 bases identical to TRBD1. With V trimmed by 7 bases and J by 7 bases, 12 bases remained unmatched. Per germline, CDR1 SNHLY and CDR2 FYNNEI. This CDR3 contains 16 residues. CDR3 in amino acids: CASIRRSDRGSEKLFF. CDR3 DNA: TGTGCCAGCATTCGACGCTCGGACAGGGGGAGTGAAAAACTGTTTTTT.

The V gene is TRBV5-1, the J gene TRBJ1-1; D is ambiguous. In germline, CDR1 is SGHRS, CDR2 YFSETQ. The CDR3 has 14 residues. Trimming stripped 0 bases from V and 6 bases from J, with 12 bases between. This CDR3 reads CASSLEGWGAEAFF. For the CDR3, the DNA is TGCGCCAGCAGCTTGGAAGGGTGGGGAGCTGAAGCTTTCTTT. Full variable domain (remainder filled in from reference TRBV5-1 and TRBJ1-1): KAGVTQTPRYLIKTRGQQVTLSCSPISGHRSVSWYQQTPGQGLQFLFEYFSETQRNKGNFPGRFSGRQFSNSRSEMNVSTLELGDSALYLCASSLEGWGAEAFFGQGTRLTVV.